The 27 T cell receptor beta chains below come from one sample, sequenced in a study of blood T cell repertoires in COVID-19 (dated by TCRdb to 2020 to 2022). Library preparation used the immunoSEQ multiplex PCR assay. TCRdb retrieved this table from immuneACCESS and kept in-frame rearrangements only. Not all clones are present; in checked studies, unresolved V genes account for under half, and no reason is known for the remainder. This sample comprises 210,000 or so clones, roughly nine tenths of them detected only once. Roughly 12% of the sample comes from the top ten. Sample: peripheral blood. The receptors stem from a woman aged 18-29 years who had recovered from COVID-19.

The J gene is TRBJ2-5, the V gene TRBV20-1; 7 nucleotides agree with TRBD2. The CDR3 is made up of 11 amino acids. The germline CDR1 and CDR2 sequences are DFQATT and SNEGSKA (reference sequence). V lost 3 bases to trimming and J lost 6 bases; unmatched junction nucleotides: 1. The CDR3 protein is CSASGRQTQYF. The CDR3 region has the DNA TGCAGTGCTAGCGGGAGGCAGACCCAGTACTTC.

This chain links TRBV3-1 (or the pseudogene TRBV3-2) with TRBJ1-1; a weak D match, TRBD1 (6 bases). The CDR3 sequence is 13 residues long. CDR1 is LGHDT and CDR2 is YNNKEL in the germline V gene (reference sequence). Trimming removed 3 bases at V and 11 bases at J, with 16 bases between. The CDR3 loop is CASSQGVQGLAFF. The CDR3, as DNA: TGTGCCAGCAGCCAGGGTGTACAGGGTTTGGCTTTCTTT.

The chain has TRBV6-5 and TRBJ2-5, with D uncertain. The germline gives CDR1 MNHEY, CDR2 SVGAGI. The CDR3 has 13 amino acids. V shed 6 bases and J shed 1 base, with 9 bases lying between them. CDR3 nucleotide sequence: TGTGCCAGCAGGTCCGGTTTCCAAGAGACCCAGTACTTC. Its translation: CASRSGFQETQYF.

The chain combines TRBV5-1 with TRBJ2-1; 8 bases align to TRBD1. Germline lookup yields CDR1 SGHRS and CDR2 YFSETQ. The CDR3 sequence is 12 residues long. The V gene end was trimmed by 3 bases and the J gene end by 8 bases; junction bases not matched to a gene: 1. The CDR3, as DNA: TGCGCCAGCAGCTCAGGGGGCTATGAGCAGTTCTTC. This encodes CASSSGGYEQFF.

V gene TRBV5-1 combines with J gene TRBJ1-2; TRBD1 agrees at 7 bases. The J segment lost 2 bases and the V segment lost 5 bases, leaving 6 bases of the junction unmatched. Germline lookup yields CDR1 SGHRS and CDR2 YFSETQ. The CDR3 sequence is 14 residues long. The CDR3 loop is CASRHTGANYGYTF. The CDR3 nucleotides are TGCGCCAGCAGACATACAGGGGCCAACTATGGCTACACCTTC. Based on the CDR3 plus reference TRBV5-1 and TRBJ1-2, the full variable domain is KAGVTQTPRYLIKTRGQQVTLSCSPISGHRSVSWYQQTPGQGLQFLFEYFSETQRNKGNFPGRFSGRQFSNSRSEMNVSTLELGDSALYLCASRHTGANYGYTFGSGTRLTVV.

The chain links TRBV5-1 to TRBJ1-1, with D possibly matching TRBD1 (5 bases). The germline V and J ends were trimmed by 0 bases and 1 base, with 10 bases remaining between them. Germline V CDR1 and CDR2: SGHRS, YFSETQ. The CDR3 spans 15 residues. CDR3 region: CASSLVGVSNTEAFF. For the CDR3, the DNA is TGCGCCAGCAGCTTGGTAGGGGTATCGAACACTGAAGCTTTCTTT. Based on the CDR3 plus reference TRBV5-1 and TRBJ1-1, the full variable domain is KAGVTQTPRYLIKTRGQQVTLSCSPISGHRSVSWYQQTPGQGLQFLFEYFSETQRNKGNFPGRFSGRQFSNSRSEMNVSTLELGDSALYLCASSLVGVSNTEAFFGQGTRLTVV.

This chain connects TRBV5-1 to TRBJ2-1; 8 positions agree with TRBD2. The CDR3 is made up of 17 amino acids. The ends lost 0 bases at V and 2 bases at J; junction bases unmatched: 7. Germline CDR1 is SGHRS and CDR2 is YFSETQ. CDR3 loop: CASSLDFSGTTYNEQFF. CDR3 DNA sequence: TGCGCCAGCAGCTTGGATTTTAGCGGGACGACCTACAATGAGCAGTTCTTC.

The chain is built from TRBV10-3 and TRBJ2-5; 11 nucleotides align to TRBD2. This CDR3 spans 14 amino acids. V was pared by 2 bases and J by 5 bases, with 1 base of the junction left unmatched. The germline CDR1 and CDR2 sequences are ENHRY and SYGVKD. CDR3 sequence reads: CAISEVAGGETQYF. Written as DNA, the CDR3 is TGTGCCATCAGTGAGGTAGCGGGAGGGGAGACCCAGTACTTC.

This chain connects TRBV6-2 or TRBV6-3 to TRBJ1-4; maybe TRBD1 (5 bases). V shed 6 bases and J shed 4 bases, with 9 bases lying between them. The length of the CDR3 is 13 residues. The germline V gene encodes CDR1 MNHEY and CDR2 SVGEGT. CDR3 loop: CASSPDSNEKLFF. The CDR3 DNA is TGTGCCAGCAGCCCCGACAGTAATGAAAAACTGTTTTTT.

The V call is TRBV6-2 or TRBV6-3, the J call TRBJ2-2, with a weak D call TRBD1 (5 bases). Trimming cost V 2 bases and J 0 bases, with 7 bases left between them. Germline-derived CDR1 and CDR2 are MNHEY and SVGEGT. The CDR3 runs to 15 residues. The CDR3 bases are TGTGCCAGCAGTTACGGCAGGGCGAACACCGGGGAGCTGTTTTTT. Translated: CASSYGRANTGELFF.

The V gene is TRBV6-2 or TRBV6-3, the J gene TRBJ1-2, with TRBD1 matching over 7 bases. The CDR3 loop spans 13 amino acids. Germline V gene sequence: CDR1 MNHEY, CDR2 SVGEGT. V lost 6 bases to trimming and J lost 5 bases; unmatched junction nucleotides: 6. CDR3 sequence: CASSQGQSYGYTF. The CDR3 coding sequence is TGTGCCAGCAGCCAGGGACAGTCTTATGGCTACACCTTC.

The chain combines TRBV6-2 or TRBV6-3 with TRBJ1-1; D uncertain. Per the germline V gene, CDR1 is MNHEY and CDR2 is SVGEGT. V was clipped by 4 bases and J by 0 bases, with 12 bases between them. The CDR3 has 15 amino acids. CDR3 protein: CASSSQVSMNTEAFF. For the CDR3, the DNA is TGTGCCAGCAGTTCCCAAGTCTCTATGAACACTGAAGCTTTCTTT.

This rearrangement joins TRBV7-9 to TRBJ2-7; TRBD2 matches 12 bases. Germline-derived CDR1 and CDR2 are SEHNR and FQNEAQ (reference sequence). Trimming took 5 bases from V and 5 from J; bases not matched to a gene: 10. The CDR3 runs to 16 residues. As DNA, the CDR3 is TGTGCCAGCAGCAACAAATGGACTAGCGGGAACCACGAGCAGTACTTC. This sequence encodes CASSNKWTSGNHEQYF.

This clone showed up just once. This chain links TRBV5-1 with TRBJ2-1; 10 nucleotides match TRBD1. The ends lost 4 bases at V and 10 bases at J; junction bases unmatched: 5. Germline CDR1 and CDR2: SGHRS and YFSETQ. The CDR3 is made up of 13 amino acids. The CDR3 reads CASSGDRGLEQFF. CDR3 DNA: TGCGCCAGCAGCGGGGACAGGGGATTGGAGCAGTTCTTC.

In nucleotides, the CDR3 is TGCGCCAGCAGCCACGACCCATTGGGACTAGCCCCCTACGAGCAGTACTTC. This sequence encodes CASSHDPLGLAPYEQYF. The chain couples TRBV4-3 to TRBJ2-7; 9 nucleotides align to TRBD2. From germline, CDR1 is LGHNA and CDR2 YSLEER. The CDR3 spans 17 residues. V shed 3 bases, J shed 2 bases, and the junction held 11 bases outside the gene matches.

The V and J genes are TRBV30 and TRBJ1-3; D not resolved. The germline gives CDR1 GTSNPN, CDR2 SVGIG (reference sequence). With 5 bases removed from V and 8 bases from J, the gap between germline ends came to 19 bases. The length of the CDR3 is 14 residues. DNA for the CDR3: TGTGCCTGGGGGCAGGCCAAGAAGGAGGACACCATATATTTT. Translated: CAWGQAKKEDTIYF.

This clone was counted many times. The J gene is TRBJ2-7, the V gene TRBV9; 10 bases match TRBD2. The V segment lost 2 bases and the J segment 3 bases; nucleotides outside the gene matches: 5. The CDR3 contains 15 residues. In germline, CDR1 is SGDLS, CDR2 YYNGEE. DNA for the CDR3: TGTGCCAGCAGCGTTACTAGCGGGATGGGCTACGAGCAGTACTTC. Translated, it gives CASSVTSGMGYEQYF.

This chain joins TRBV27 and TRBJ1-4, with 10 nucleotides matching TRBD1. The trim removed 5 bases at V and 6 bases at J, leaving 9 bases unmatched. The CDR3 totals 16 residues. Germline lookup yields CDR1 MNHEY and CDR2 SMNVEV (reference sequence). This CDR3 reads CASSPGQGWGYEKLFF. Written as DNA, the CDR3 is TGTGCCAGCAGTCCGGGACAGGGGTGGGGATATGAAAAACTGTTTTTT. The full variable domain, its missing parts supplied by reference TRBV27 and TRBJ1-4, is EAQVTQNPRYLITVTGKKLTVTCSQNMNHEYMSWYRQDPGLGLRQIYYSMNVEVTDKGDVPEGYKVSRKEKRNFPLILESPSPNQTSLYFCASSPGQGWGYEKLFFGSGTQLSVL.

The J gene is TRBJ1-6, the V gene TRBV30; tentatively, D is TRBD1 (5 bases). The germline gives CDR1 GTSNPN, CDR2 SVGIG (reference sequence). V was pared by 4 bases and J by 3 bases, with 16 bases between. This CDR3 has 16 amino acids. The CDR3 DNA is TGTGCCTGGAAGGGTCAGGGTACACGCTATAATTCACCCCTCCACTTT. As protein: CAWKGQGTRYNSPLHF.

The chain combines TRBV5-6 with TRBJ1-2; a weak D match, TRBD1 (6 bases). This CDR3 is built from 15 residues. Germline lookup yields CDR1 SGHDT and CDR2 YYEEEE. Trimming stripped 0 bases from V and 0 bases from J, with 9 bases between. DNA for the CDR3: TGTGCCAGCAGCTTGGTACAGGGACCTAACTATGGCTACACCTTC. It is translated as CASSLVQGPNYGYTF.

The chain combines TRBV4-1 with TRBJ1-2; D uncertain. CDR3 length: 16 residues. Trimming removed 3 bases at V and 0 bases at J, with 14 bases between. Germline V gene sequence: CDR1 MGHRA, CDR2 YSYEKL. The CDR3 region has the DNA TGCGCCAGCAGCCAGCAAGACGGACTAACTAACTATGGCTACACCTTC. This translates into CASSQQDGLTNYGYTF.

The chain is built from TRBV5-1 and TRBJ1-4; no clear D. CDR3 length: 16 amino acids. V lost 1 base, J lost 3 bases, and 13 bases lay in between. Germline V gene sequence: CDR1 SGHRS, CDR2 YFSETQ. CDR3 sequence (DNA): TGCGCCAGCAGCTTGTATCCCTCCGGGGCTAATGAAAAACTGTTTTTT. Amino acids: CASSLYPSGANEKLFF.

J is TRBJ2-1 and V is TRBV7-9, with 7 bases identical to TRBD2. Germline V gene sequence: CDR1 SEHNR, CDR2 FQNEAQ (reference sequence). The V and J ends lost 5 bases and 4 bases, in that order; junction bases with no gene match: 8. CDR3 length: 15 residues. The DNA of the CDR3 is TGTGCCAGCAGCACCGTCGAGCGGGGTTACAATGAGCAGTTCTTC. Amino acid sequence: CASSTVERGYNEQFF.

Here the CDR3 reads CAISAHIGVNTEAFF. The CDR3 coding sequence is TGTGCCATCAGTGCCCATATCGGGGTGAACACTGAAGCTTTCTTT. V gene TRBV10-3 combines with J gene TRBJ1-1; D is undetermined. This CDR3 contains 15 residues. Trimming took off 4 bases at V and 0 bases at J, with 12 bases between the two ends. Germline values: CDR1 ENHRY, CDR2 SYGVKD.

This clone was recorded a few times. This rearrangement joins TRBV27 to TRBJ1-5, with D perhaps TRBD1 (5 bases). In germline, CDR1 is MNHEY, CDR2 SMNVEV (reference sequence). This CDR3 contains 16 residues. Trimming stripped 6 bases from V and 0 bases from J, with 15 bases between. The CDR3 loop reads CASRELTADSNQPQHF. CDR3 nucleotide sequence: TGTGCCAGCAGGGAGTTGACAGCAGATAGCAATCAGCCCCAGCATTTT.

The V call is TRBV7-3, the J call TRBJ2-2; 8 positions match TRBD2. Germline values: CDR1 SGHTA, CDR2 FQGTGA. The ends lost 2 bases at V and 2 bases at J; junction bases unmatched: 4. CDR3 length equals 16 residues. The CDR3 DNA reads TGTGCCAGCAGCTTACTGGTAGCGGGAAACACCGGGGAGCTGTTTTTT. Translation gives CASSLLVAGNTGELFF.

This chain links TRBV6-5 with TRBJ1-4; D perhaps matches TRBD1 (5 bases). The germline V gene has CDR1 MNHEY and CDR2 SVGAGI. This CDR3 is built from 13 residues. Trimming took off 6 bases at V and 8 bases at J, with 13 bases between the two ends. CDR3 in amino acids: CASRRRVEEKLFF. Written as DNA, the CDR3 is TGTGCCAGCAGGCGCAGGGTAGAAGAAAAACTGTTTTTT.